Following are 7 T cell receptor beta chains from one sample sequenced in a study of blood T cell repertoires in COVID-19. Assay used: immunoSEQ multiplex PCR; TCRdb lists only in-frame clones, some missing. This sample has about 160,000 clones, with around 86% found just once. The sample consisted of peripheral blood. Receptor source: a man between 65 and 79 years old with acute or convalescent COVID-19.

This clone was observed once. This chain connects TRBV5-1 to TRBJ2-7, with 13 nucleotides matching TRBD2. Germline CDR1 and CDR2: SGHRS and YFSETQ. This CDR3 spans 18 amino acids. V was pared by 4 bases and J by 3 bases, with 13 bases of the junction left unmatched. This CDR3 reads CASSGTAGTSGTSYEQYF. CDR3 in DNA: TGCGCCAGCAGCGGGACGGCCGGGACTAGCGGGACGAGCTACGAGCAGTACTTC.

V and J are TRBV18 and TRBJ2-5, with 7 bases lining up with TRBD1. The CDR3 extends over 16 amino acids. Germline V CDR1 and CDR2: KGHSH, LQKENI. Trimming removed 5 bases from V and 4 bases from J; junction bases left unmatched: 13. The CDR3 DNA reads as TGTGCCAGCTCAGGGGACCTACCAGGGGGACGAGAGACCCAGTACTTC. This codes for CASSGDLPGGRETQYF.

The chain joins TRBV7-2 to TRBJ2-5; 14 positions agree with TRBD2. Germline V gives CDR1 SGHTA, CDR2 FQGNSA. V gave up 5 bases and J gave up 1 base; unmatched junction bases: 9. The CDR3 has 18 residues. Here the CDR3 DNA reads TGTGCCAGCAGCCGCGGACTAGCGGGAGGCTTGGGCCAAGAGACCCAGTACTTC. Its protein product is CASSRGLAGGLGQETQYF.

The rearrangement uses TRBV3-1 (or the pseudogene TRBV3-2) and TRBJ1-1; D unresolved. Germline-derived CDR1 and CDR2 are LGHDT and YNNKEL (reference sequence). Trimming left V 3 bases short and J 1 base short, with 9 bases between. The CDR3 covers 14 residues. CDR3 protein: CASSQPGQNTEAFF. The CDR3 DNA reads TGTGCCAGCAGCCAGCCAGGCCAGAACACTGAAGCTTTCTTT.

The chain recombines TRBV25-1 with TRBJ2-7; 7 bases line up with TRBD2. Germline CDR1 reads MGHDK; CDR2 reads SYGVNS. The CDR3 sequence is 15 residues long. Unmatched junction bases numbered 6, after V lost 1 base and J lost 3 bases. CDR3 residues: CASSEFAGDFYEQYF. The CDR3 nucleotides are TGTGCCAGCAGTGAATTTGCGGGAGACTTCTACGAGCAGTACTTC.

The J gene is TRBJ1-1, the V gene TRBV4-3, with D tentatively TRBD1 (5 bases). Germline V gene lookup returns CDR1 LGHNA and CDR2 YSLEER. This CDR3 region has 16 residues. V gave up 0 bases and J gave up 1 base, with 12 bases separating them. The CDR3 region has the DNA TGCGCCAGCAGCCAAGAGGCCGGGGGAACGAACACTGAAGCTTTCTTT. Translated: CASSQEAGGTNTEAFF.

This clone was counted only a few times. The gene calls are TRBV18 and TRBJ1-1; 7 nucleotides match TRBD1. After removal of 3 bases from V and 1 base from J, the junction contained 5 bases not matched to a gene. This CDR3 comprises 15 residues. Germline values: CDR1 KGHSH, CDR2 LQKENI. In nucleotides, the CDR3 is TGTGCCAGCTCACCCCGGACAGGAACGAACACTGAAGCTTTCTTT. Residues: CASSPRTGTNTEAFF.